This T cell receptor beta chain originates from a study of cytomegalovirus exposure and HLA in healthy donors. About the research overall: An earlier analysis identified more than 90 million unique TCR beta sequences in 150 million to 200 million T cells.

It was healthy bone marrow donors who served as donors. The PCR employed 60 Vbeta primers together with 13 Jbeta primers. Generated by immunoSEQ multiplex PCR, the TCRdb table keeps only in-frame clones and is missing some. The data show 70,000 to 95,000 clones, approximately 85% seen once. This clone was counted once. Its target is not known. V lost 5 bases and J lost 4; bases outside the gene matches: 7. The CDR3 is made up of 17 amino acids. Per germline, CDR1 SEHNR and CDR2 FQNEAQ (reference sequence). Study-wide findings and caveats: It has been reported that TCR beta sequences accurately predicted the HLA-A and HLA-B alleles of most subjects.

This chain joins TRBV7-9 and TRBJ2-2, with 13 nucleotides matching TRBD2. This sequence originates from a woman younger than 35 in good health and CMV-seropositive. Sample: PBMCs. The CDR3 bases are TGTGCCAGCAGCCTACAGACTAGCGGGAGGCCCACCGGGGAGCTGTTTTTT. As protein: CASSLQTSGRPTGELFF.